The following is a T cell receptor (beta chain) sequence with its context. Its antigen is as yet unknown. These data come from a study of CD4+ T cells in melanoma. Whole-study findings and limits: Diverse differentiation states were reported for melanoma neoantigen-specific CD4+ T cells. CD8+ T cell, macrophage and B cell function reportedly correlated with neoantigen-specific CD4+ T cells.

Using immunoSEQ multiplex PCR, the repertoire was profiled, and TCRdb retains in-frame clones only, with some absent. The table includes around 50,000 clones, 85% to 90% detected once. Germline CDR1 and CDR2: SGDLS and YYNGEE. CDR3 size: 16 residues. V gave up 3 bases and J gave up 0 bases, with 14 bases separating them. The chain has TRBV9 and TRBJ2-3, with D perhaps matching TRBD1 or TRBD2 (6 bases each). Sample: peripheral blood. The sequence came from a human donor with melanoma. CDR3 protein: CASSGRDTASTDTQYF. As DNA, the CDR3 is TGTGCCAGCAGCGGGCGGGACACCGCTAGCACAGATACGCAGTATTTT. The complete variable domain, with remaining parts taken from reference TRBV9 and TRBJ2-3, reads DSGVTQTPKHLITATGQRVTLRCSPRSGDLSVYWYQQSLDQGLQFLIQYYNGEERAKGNILERFSAQQFPDLHSELNLSSLELGDSALYFCASSGRDTASTDTQYFGPGTRLTVL.